Listed here are 27 T cell receptor beta chains from one sample, sequenced in a study of control samples from healthy donors and cancer patients. Assay: immunoSEQ multiplex PCR; the TCRdb copy retains only in-frame clones and omits some. The sample lists some 130,000 clones; around 92% were seen once. The sequenced sample was blood. The source of these receptors is a woman between 50 and 59 years old in good health.

The chain carries TRBV30 and TRBJ1-2, with a weak D call TRBD1 (6 bases). The CDR3 is made up of 12 amino acids. Germline V gene lookup returns CDR1 GTSNPN and CDR2 SVGIG (reference sequence). The germline V and J ends were trimmed by 0 bases and 6 bases, with 8 bases remaining between them. This CDR3 is CAWSVQGHGYTF. Here the CDR3 DNA reads TGTGCCTGGAGTGTACAGGGCCATGGCTACACCTTC.

The rearrangement uses TRBV12-2 and TRBJ1-6. TRBV12-2 is a pseudogene. The CDR3 has 21 residues. The CDR3 here is CASRSPRTEEMGPFEHSPLHF. The DNA of the CDR3 is TGTGCAAGTCGCTCGCCCCGGACGGAGGAAATGGGACCTTTTGAGCATTCACCCCTCCACTTT.

The chain joins TRBV20-1 to TRBJ2-3; 12 bases map to TRBD2. Germline values: CDR1 DFQATT, CDR2 SNEGSKA (reference sequence). V was clipped by 6 bases and J by 8 bases; unmatched bases: 12. CDR3 size: 15 residues. The CDR3 DNA reads as TGCAGTGCAAGTGAAGGACTAGCGGGAAGGGGTACGCAGTATTTT. Its translation: CSASEGLAGRGTQYF.

The CDR3 DNA follows: TGTGCCAGCAGCCGGCGAGTGGGCACTGAAGCTTTCTTT. Its translation is CASSRRVGTEAFF. J is TRBJ1-1 and V is TRBV5-6; D unresolved. Germline loops: CDR1 SGHDT, CDR2 YYEEEE. The CDR3 runs 13 residues. The V end lost 4 bases, the J end lost 4 bases, and 11 bases lay between the germline ends.

The chain recombines TRBV28 with TRBJ2-3, with 13 positions matching TRBD2. The ends lost 4 bases at V and 1 base at J; junction bases unmatched: 17. The CDR3 length is 21 residues. Looked up from germline, CDR1 is MDHEN and CDR2 is SYDVKM. DNA for the CDR3: TGTGCCAGCAGTTCCCTAACTAGCGGGAGGGAGCTGTCGGGGGGCACAGATACGCAGTATTTT. Protein: CASSSLTSGRELSGGTDTQYF.

V is TRBV10-3 and J is TRBJ2-2, with 9 bases lining up with TRBD2. This CDR3 contains 15 residues. V lost 5 bases and J lost 3; bases outside the gene matches: 4. CDR1 is ENHRY and CDR2 is SYGVKD in the germline V gene. The DNA for the CDR3 is TGTGCCATCAGTCGACTAGCGGATCACACCGGGGAGCTGTTTTTT. It translates to CAISRLADHTGELFF.

Comments on this clone: The junction differs from germline at one of its ends, possibly a read error. V gene TRBV9 combines with J gene TRBJ2-2; no reliable D call. The CDR3 is made up of 12 amino acids. Germline lookup yields CDR1 SGDLS and CDR2 YYNGEE. The CDR3 DNA reads TGTGCCAGCAGGACGAACGCCGGGGAGCTGTTTTTT. Its translation: CASRTNAGELFF.

The rearrangement links TRBV9 to TRBJ2-6; 7 bases are shared with TRBD1. This CDR3 has 17 residues. CDR1 and CDR2 (germline): SGDLS, YYNGEE. V was pared by 0 bases and J by 1 base, with 4 bases of the junction left unmatched. The CDR3 DNA follows: TGTGCCAGCAGCGTAGAGGCCAGGGGGTCTGGGGCCAACGTCCTGACTTTC. Residues: CASSVEARGSGANVLTF.

This chain joins TRBV11-2 and TRBJ1-1; D remains ambiguous. This CDR3 comprises 13 residues. Germline V gene sequence: CDR1 SGHAT, CDR2 FQNNGV. V lost 5 bases, J lost 1 base, and 8 bases lay in between. CDR3 amino acids: CASSPTANTEAFF. The DNA of the CDR3 is TGTGCCAGCAGCCCAACAGCGAACACTGAAGCTTTCTTT.

This chain uses TRBV20-1 with TRBJ1-1; D gene uncertain. The V end was cut by 3 bases, the J end by 6 bases, with 11 bases between. The germline V gene has CDR1 DFQATT and CDR2 SNEGSKA (reference sequence). This CDR3 has 12 residues. CDR3: CSASFLRAEAFF. The DNA for the CDR3 is TGCAGTGCTAGTTTTCTTCGGGCTGAAGCTTTCTTT.

The V and J genes are TRBV7-6 and TRBJ1-6; 7 nucleotides agree with TRBD1. V shed 0 bases and J 4 bases; nucleotides not matched to a gene: 0. Germline CDR1 is SGHVS and CDR2 is FNYEAQ. The CDR3 sequence is 15 residues long. This chain's CDR3 is CASSLATGYNSPLHF. The CDR3 DNA sequence: TGTGCCAGCAGCTTAGCGACAGGGTATAATTCACCCCTCCACTTT.

V and J are TRBV3-1 (or the pseudogene TRBV3-2) and TRBJ2-1, with 10 bases matching TRBD1. The J segment lost 5 bases and the V segment lost 4 bases, leaving 5 bases of the junction unmatched. Germline V gene sequence: CDR1 LGHDT, CDR2 YNNKEL (reference sequence). This CDR3 has 15 amino acids. The CDR3: CASSRPGTGDNEQFF. The CDR3 region has the DNA TGTGCCAGCAGCCGACCCGGGACAGGGGACAATGAGCAGTTCTTC.

The J gene is TRBJ2-7, the V gene TRBV9; TRBD2 might be the D (7 bases). Between the trimmed V and J ends, which lost 0 bases and 3 bases, there was a span of 13 bases. The CDR3 extends over 15 amino acids. The V gene's germline CDR1 is SGDLS and CDR2 YYNGEE. The CDR3 nucleotides are TGTGCCAGCAGCGTAGGGGTGGGAGGGGGCTACGAGCAGTACTTC. Its translation: CASSVGVGGGYEQYF.

The V call is TRBV18, the J call TRBJ2-7; the match to TRBD1 covers 10 bases. The CDR3 contains 16 residues. Germline CDR1 KGHSH, CDR2 LQKENI. The ends lost 8 bases at V and 1 base at J; junction bases unmatched: 11. The CDR3: CASPPPRDRGSYEQYF. The CDR3, as DNA: TGTGCCAGCCCCCCCCCTCGGGACAGGGGTTCCTACGAGCAGTACTTC.

J is TRBJ2-7 and V is TRBV7-2, with D perhaps matching TRBD2 (5 bases). The germline V gene has CDR1 SGHTA and CDR2 FQGNSA. V lost 8 bases and J 0 bases, leaving 17 bases between the germline ends. There are 15 residues in the CDR3. Here the CDR3 reads CASLVRAHLSYEQYF. As DNA, the CDR3 is TGTGCCAGCCTCGTGCGGGCACACCTCTCCTACGAGCAGTACTTC.

The chain employs TRBV7-9 and TRBJ2-1; 8 bases are shared with TRBD1. CDR1 and CDR2 from the germline V gene are SEHNR and FQNEAQ (reference sequence). The CDR3 consists of 12 residues. V dropped 4 bases and J dropped 9; count of bases not matched to a gene: 2. CDR3 amino acids: CASSSTGGEQFF. DNA for the CDR3: TGTGCCAGCAGCTCCACAGGGGGTGAGCAGTTCTTC.

This sequence joins TRBV5-1 and TRBJ2-3, with 10 bases aligning to TRBD2. This CDR3 region has 16 residues. V shed 2 bases, J shed 1 base, and the junction held 4 bases outside the gene matches. The V gene's germline CDR1 is SGHRS and CDR2 YFSETQ. The CDR3 is CASSLGGLAGTDTQYF. CDR3 in DNA: TGCGCCAGCAGCTTAGGAGGACTAGCGGGCACAGATACGCAGTATTTT.

This chain connects TRBV2 to TRBJ2-1; 8 bases fit TRBD2. The germline gives CDR1 SNHLY, CDR2 FYNNEI. V gave up 7 bases and J gave up 6 bases; unmatched junction bases: 14. The length of the CDR3 is 16 residues. The chain's CDR3 is CASTREALAGPNEQFF. The DNA of the CDR3 is TGTGCCAGCACCAGGGAAGCCCTAGCGGGTCCCAATGAGCAGTTCTTC.

The chain joins TRBV28 to TRBJ2-5; maybe TRBD1 (5 bases). CDR1 and CDR2 from the germline V gene are MDHEN and SYDVKM. The CDR3 runs 13 residues. V shed 2 bases and J shed 10 bases, with 14 bases lying between them. CDR3 sequence: CASSLGRRVGQYF. In nucleotides, the CDR3 is TGTGCCAGCAGTTTAGGGCGCAGGGTGGGCCAGTACTTC.

The V gene is TRBV5-4, the J gene TRBJ2-3; TRBD1 agrees at 7 bases. Germline V lookup: CDR1 SGHNT, CDR2 YYREEE (reference sequence). After removal of 2 bases from V and 2 bases from J, the junction contained 8 bases not matched to a gene. The CDR3 consists of 16 residues. CDR3 sequence reads: CASSFRDRDNTDTQYF. The DNA for the CDR3 is TGTGCCAGCAGCTTCCGAGACAGGGATAACACAGATACGCAGTATTTT.

The chain links TRBV6-5 to TRBJ1-6; TRBD1 matches 9 bases. The CDR3 consists of 14 residues. Per germline, CDR1 MNHEY and CDR2 SVGAGI. V trimming: 7 bases; J trimming: 7 bases; junction bases outside the gene matches: 5. Written as DNA, the CDR3 is TGTGCCAGCAAGTGGGACAGGGACAATTCACCCCTCCACTTT. Protein sequence: CASKWDRDNSPLHF.

Here the CDR3 DNA reads TGTGCCAGCTCACCAAAGCCGGGACAGCTATTACTGGAGACCCAGTACTTC. This gives the protein CASSPKPGQLLLETQYF. The chain uses TRBV18 and TRBJ2-5, with 7 bases matching TRBD1. The V segment lost 2 bases and the J segment 5 bases; nucleotides outside the gene matches: 14. Germline V gene data show CDR1 as KGHSH and CDR2 as LQKENI. This CDR3 contains 17 residues.

This chain connects TRBV4-2 to TRBJ1-6, with 9 bases identical to TRBD1. After removal of 3 bases from V and 8 bases from J, the junction contained 5 bases not matched to a gene. The CDR3 is made up of 15 amino acids. CDR1 LGHNA and CDR2 YNFKEQ come from the germline V gene. CDR3 loop: CASSHRDRVDSPLHF. CDR3 bases: TGTGCCAGCAGCCACCGGGACAGGGTGGATTCACCCCTCCACTTT.

V gene TRBV18 combines with J gene TRBJ1-1, with 8 bases matching TRBD1. The CDR3 runs to 14 residues. The germline gives CDR1 KGHSH, CDR2 LQKENI. With V trimmed by 6 bases and J by 0 bases, 3 bases remained unmatched. CDR3 bases: TGTGCCAGCTCGGTGGGACAGGTGAACACTGAAGCTTTCTTT. Translation gives CASSVGQVNTEAFF.

The rearrangement uses TRBV18 and TRBJ1-2; D is uncertain. Germline lookup yields CDR1 KGHSH and CDR2 LQKENI. Trimming stripped 6 bases from V and 7 bases from J, with 18 bases between. This CDR3 contains 14 residues. The CDR3 sequence: CASSPTPSGIGYTF. The CDR3 region has the DNA TGTGCCAGCTCCCCGACTCCGTCGGGTATTGGCTACACCTTC. Full variable domain (remainder filled in from reference TRBV18 and TRBJ1-2): NAGVMQNPRHLVRRRGQEARLRCSPMKGHSHVYWYRQLPEEGLKFMVYLQKENIIDESGMPKERFSAEFPKEGPSILRIQQVVRGDSAAYFCASSPTPSGIGYTFGSGTRLTVV.

The chain couples TRBV19 to TRBJ2-7; D might be TRBD1 (6 bases). Trimming took off 6 bases at V and 3 bases at J, with 9 bases between the two ends. The CDR3 is 12 residues long. Germline loops: CDR1 LNHDA, CDR2 SQIVND (reference sequence). The DNA for the CDR3 is TGTGCCAGTAGCGGACAGTTCTACGAGCAGTACTTC. Amino acid sequence: CASSGQFYEQYF.

This clone was counted once. J is TRBJ2-5 and V is TRBV5-4, with 10 bases fitting TRBD2. This CDR3 region has 16 residues. Germline CDR1 and CDR2: SGHNT and YYREEE (reference sequence). With 5 bases clipped from V and 0 bases from J, the junction kept 7 bases outside the gene matches. The CDR3 loop reads CASRPGLAAHQETQYF. The CDR3, as DNA: TGTGCCAGCAGACCTGGACTAGCGGCCCACCAAGAGACCCAGTACTTC. Looking up the rest from reference TRBV5-4 and TRBJ2-5 gives the full variable domain: ETGVTQSPTHLIKTRGQQVTLRCSSQSGHNTVSWYQQALGQGPQFIFQYYREEENGRGNFPPRFSGLQFPNYSSELNVNALELDDSALYLCASRPGLAAHQETQYFGPGTRLLVL.